A single sample is the source of the 8 T cell receptor beta chains below, sequenced in a study of T cells after yellow fever vaccination. In TCRdb, the 5' RACE reads were re-called with MiXCR into one record per CDR3 protein. Among about 330,000 distinct CDR3 sequences listed, around 7% were seen once. Source: PBMCs, taken about 41 days after the first yellow fever vaccination. The receptors originated from a man aged 18 to 29 who received the YFV17D yellow fever vaccine.

In this sample, this clonotype turned up a few times. This chain links TRBV5-5 with TRBJ1-6, with a tentative D call TRBD1 (6 bases). CDR3 length: 14 amino acids. Germline-derived CDR1 and CDR2 are SGHKS and YYEKEE (reference sequence). The V end lost 4 bases, the J end lost 16 bases, and 21 bases lay between the germline ends. The chain's CDR3 is CASSPGGAVSFLHF. DNA for the CDR3: TGTGCCAGCAGCCCCGGGGGGGCTGTCTCCTTTCTCCACTTT.

This clonotype was detected ten times or more. The chain recombines TRBV27 with TRBJ2-3, with TRBD1 identical over 10 bases. Germline assignment: CDR1 MNHEY and CDR2 SMNVEV (reference sequence). The CDR3 has 14 amino acids. With 3 bases clipped from V and 7 bases from J, the junction kept 4 bases outside the gene matches. The CDR3, as DNA: TGTGCCAGCAGTTTGCGGGACAGGGGACATACGCAGTATTTT. Translation gives CASSLRDRGHTQYF.

This clonotype was seen more than once but under ten times. The chain links TRBV5-6 to TRBJ1-4; a weak D match, TRBD1 (5 bases). The CDR3 sequence is 12 residues long. The V gene's germline CDR1 is SGHDT and CDR2 YYEEEE. The V gene lost 0 bases and the J gene lost 14 bases, with 11 bases spanning the gap. This CDR3 reads CASSLGQRGLFF. The CDR3 DNA reads TGTGCCAGCAGCTTGGGACAGAGGGGTCTGTTTTTT.

The table lists this clonotype with many counts. The chain links TRBV7-2 to TRBJ2-5, with D possibly matching TRBD2 (5 bases). Trimming shortened V by 1 base and J by 7 bases, and 10 bases separated the two germline ends. The CDR3 has 13 residues. Germline V gene lookup returns CDR1 SGHTA and CDR2 FQGNSA. This CDR3 is CASSLGLGGTQYF. DNA for the CDR3: TGTGCCAGCAGCTTAGGGCTCGGAGGGACCCAGTACTTC.

DNA of the CDR3: TGCAGCGGTCGAGTACAGGGAACTGGAAACACCATATATTTT. The encoded protein is CSGRVQGTGNTIYF. The J gene is TRBJ1-3, the V gene TRBV29-1; possible D gene TRBD1, 6 bases. From germline, CDR1 is SQVTM and CDR2 ANQGSEA. The CDR3 contains 14 residues. V was shortened by 7 bases and J by 2 bases, with 15 bases between the two germline ends.

This clonotype was counted between two and nine times. The rearrangement joins TRBV7-9 to TRBJ1-5, with D possibly being TRBD1 (5 bases). V lost 4 bases and J lost 4, with 8 bases in between. CDR1 SEHNR and CDR2 FQNEAQ come from the germline V gene (reference sequence). The CDR3 consists of 13 residues. The CDR3 bases are TGTGCCAGCAGCTCCTCAGGGAATCAGCCCCAGCATTTT. It codes for CASSSSGNQPQHF.

This chain joins TRBV6-1 and TRBJ1-2; 7 nucleotides line up with TRBD1. V lost 6 bases, J lost 7 bases, and 11 bases stayed unmatched. Germline-derived CDR1 and CDR2 are MNHNS and SASEGT. The CDR3 has 14 residues. CDR3 DNA sequence: TGTGCCAGCAGCCTCCAGGGGGGGGGCTCTGGCTACACCTTC. It encodes CASSLQGGGSGYTF.

This clonotype was recorded a few times. This chain connects TRBV7-9 to TRBJ2-5, with D unresolved. Trimming removed 1 base from V and 13 bases from J, with 19 bases in between. This CDR3 spans 14 amino acids. CDR1 and CDR2 from the germline V gene are SEHNR and FQNEAQ (reference sequence). The CDR3 DNA reads TGTGCCAGCAGCTTAGTTCTCCAGACGCTCCCCTCGTACTTC. Its translation: CASSLVLQTLPSYF.